Listed below are T cell receptor beta chains from one sample, sequenced in a study of beta chain features in type 1 diabetes. Assay used: immunoSEQ multiplex PCR; TCRdb lists only in-frame clones, some missing. Of roughly 250,000 clones listed, around 21% were seen once; the top ten hold 0.025% to 0.035%. The source material was naive CD4+ T cells from blood. The source of these receptors is a woman aged 40 to 50 with type 1 diabetes. The CDR3 runs from the conserved cysteine through the conserved F or W. D genes are given only for firm matches. Clone sizes are given selectively: once, few, many, or a class where the clone is expanded.

DNA: TGTGCCAGCAGCTTAGGCGCAGGGGGCAATGGGGAGACCCAGTACTTC
CDR3: CASSLGAGGNGETQYF
size: few
J: TRBJ2-5
D: TRBD1
V: TRBV7-2

DNA: TGTGCCAGCAGCTTGGGTCAGGGCTACACCTTC
CDR3: CASSLGQGYTF
size: NA
J: TRBJ1-2
D: NA
V: TRBV5-6

DNA: TGTGCCAGCAGCGTAAACACATTATATGGCTACACCTTC
CDR3: CASSVNTLYGYTF
size: few
J: TRBJ1-2
D: NA
V: TRBV9

DNA: TGTGCCAGTAGCCCGGGACAGGTCTCTGGGGCCAACGTCCTGACTTTC
CDR3: CASSPGQVSGANVLTF
size: NA
J: TRBJ2-6
D: TRBD1
V: TRBV19

DNA: TGTGCCTGGAGTGTCGGGACAGATCAGCCCCAGCATTTT
CDR3: CAWSVGTDQPQHF
size: few
J: TRBJ1-5
D: TRBD1
V: TRBV30

DNA: TGTGCCAGCAGCAGGGACAGTCGGGAGACCCAGTACTTC
CDR3: CASSRDSRETQYF
size: few
J: TRBJ2-5
D: TRBD1
V: TRBV11-2

DNA: TGCGCCAGCAGCCTCCAGGGAGGGGTGAACACTGAAGCTTTCTTT
CDR3: CASSLQGGVNTEAFF
size: few
J: TRBJ1-1
D: NA
V: TRBV5-1

DNA: TGTGCCAGCCGTGGCCGGACAGCCTCCTACGAGCAGTACTTC
CDR3: CASRGRTASYEQYF
size: NA
J: TRBJ2-7
D: NA
V: TRBV28

DNA: TGCAGTGGTAACACCCAAGAGACCCAGTACTTC
CDR3: CSGNTQETQYF
size: few
J: TRBJ2-5
D: NA
V: TRBV20-1

DNA: TGCGCCAGCAGCACGGGGGACACTGAAGCTTTCTTT
CDR3: CASSTGDTEAFF
size: few
J: TRBJ1-1
D: NA
V: TRBV5-1

DNA: TGTGCCAGCTCACCATCCGACCGGGACAGGGAAATCAAAAACATTCAGTACTTC
CDR3: CASSPSDRDREIKNIQYF
size: few
J: TRBJ2-4
D: TRBD1
V: TRBV18

DNA: TGCGCCAGCAGCCAAGCGGGTTATGGCTACACCTTC
CDR3: CASSQAGYGYTF
size: NA
J: TRBJ1-2
D: NA
V: TRBV4-3

DNA: TGTGCCAGCAGCGTAGATCCAGGCGATTCCTACGAGCAGTACTTC
CDR3: CASSVDPGDSYEQYF
size: few
J: TRBJ2-7
D: NA
V: TRBV9

DNA: TGTGCCAGCAGCTTAACGAGCACGGGACAGGGGGCCTACAATGAGCAGTTCTTC
CDR3: CASSLTSTGQGAYNEQFF
size: NA
J: TRBJ2-1
D: TRBD1
V: TRBV7-3

DNA: TGTGCCAGCTCATTGCGCCGGGACAGGAACACTGAAGCTTTCTTT
CDR3: CASSLRRDRNTEAFF
size: NA
J: TRBJ1-1
D: TRBD1
V: TRBV18

DNA: TGTGCCAGCAGTTTGGCCGGAGAGAGAATCCACATTCAGTACTTC
CDR3: CASSLAGERIHIQYF
size: few
J: TRBJ2-4
D: NA
V: TRBV28

DNA: TGCGCCAGCACCCCCGGGACTAGCGGTGAGACCCAGTACTTC
CDR3: CASTPGTSGETQYF
size: few
J: TRBJ2-5
D: TRBD2
V: TRBV5-1

DNA: TGTGCCAGCAGCCAAGTGGGTGGGAGGGGCGGCGAGCAGTTCTTC
CDR3: CASSQVGGRGGEQFF
size: few
J: TRBJ2-1
D: TRBD2
V: TRBV4-2

DNA: TGTGCCAGCAGCTTCCGGGACAGGGGAGGGGGCTCACCCCTCCACTTT
CDR3: CASSFRDRGGGSPLHF
size: NA
J: TRBJ1-6
D: TRBD1
V: TRBV5-4

DNA: TGCAGCGGATTTGAGATCTCTCCCCGCACAGATACGCAGTATTTT
CDR3: CSGFEISPRTDTQYF
size: few
J: TRBJ2-3
D: NA
V: TRBV29-1

DNA: TGTGCCAGCTCTCCCGCGGGACTAGCGGGAGAAGAGCAGTACTTC
CDR3: CASSPAGLAGEEQYF
size: NA
J: TRBJ2-7
D: TRBD2
V: TRBV2

DNA: TGTGCCAGCAGTTTAGGTGATGGGAGGAACCCCTACGAGCAGTACTTC
CDR3: CASSLGDGRNPYEQYF
size: NA
J: TRBJ2-7
D: NA
V: TRBV28

DNA: TGTGCCAGCAGTTTATGGGGGACAGGGATCCACGAGCAGTACTTC
CDR3: CASSLWGTGIHEQYF
size: NA
J: TRBJ2-7
D: TRBD1
V: TRBV28

DNA: TGCAGCGTTAAGGACAACAGCAATCAGCCCCAGCATTTT
CDR3: CSVKDNSNQPQHF
size: NA
J: TRBJ1-5
D: NA
V: TRBV29-1

DNA: TGCAGCGTGAAAAAGGGAGGGACTATCTACGAGCAGTACTTC
CDR3: CSVKKGGTIYEQYF
size: few
J: TRBJ2-7
D: TRBD2
V: TRBV29-1

DNA: TGTGCCAGCATGACTAGCGGGAGCTACGAGCAGTACTTC
CDR3: CASMTSGSYEQYF
size: NA
J: TRBJ2-7
D: TRBD2
V: TRBV28

DNA: TGTGCCAGCAGCCAGGGGGGTGAGGCTGAAGCTTTCTTT
CDR3: CASSQGGEAEAFF
size: few
J: TRBJ1-1
D: TRBD1
V: TRBV5-4

DNA: TGCAGCGCCGTTTCCCCCCCGGGACTTGGGGAGGGCACCGGGGAGCTGTTTTTT
CDR3: CSAVSPPGLGEGTGELFF
size: NA
J: TRBJ2-2
D: TRBD2
V: TRBV29-1

DNA: TGCGCCAGCAGCTTGGCGGCGGAAGAGACCCAGTACTTC
CDR3: CASSLAAEETQYF
size: NA
J: TRBJ2-5
D: NA
V: TRBV5-1

DNA: TGTGCCAGCTCCCCCCAGGGTCAGCCCCAGCATTTT
CDR3: CASSPQGQPQHF
size: NA
J: TRBJ1-5
D: NA
V: TRBV7-9

DNA: TGCGCCAGCAGCTTCCCAGGGGGCGAACCCTACGAGCAGTACTTC
CDR3: CASSFPGGEPYEQYF
size: few
J: TRBJ2-7
D: TRBD1
V: TRBV5-1

DNA: TGTGCCAGCAGCCTTACTAGAACGGGGAACTACGAGCAGTACTTC
CDR3: CASSLTRTGNYEQYF
size: NA
J: TRBJ2-7
D: NA
V: TRBV7-8

DNA: TGTGCCAGCAGTGAGCTGACTCATAGCAATCAGCCCCAGCATTTT
CDR3: CASSELTHSNQPQHF
size: NA
J: TRBJ1-5
D: NA
V: TRBV2

DNA: TGTGCCAGCAGTCTGGACCTAGGGGGCCACATTCAGTACTTC
CDR3: CASSLDLGGHIQYF
size: few
J: TRBJ2-4
D: TRBD1
V: TRBV6-6

DNA: TGCAGCGCCGTGACAGCATCGGGCACTGAAGCTTTCTTT
CDR3: CSAVTASGTEAFF
size: few
J: TRBJ1-1
D: NA
V: TRBV29-1

DNA: TGCGCCAGCAGCCAAGATGGGTACAGAACGGGCAATCAGCCCCAGCATTTT
CDR3: CASSQDGYRTGNQPQHF
size: few
J: TRBJ1-5
D: NA
V: TRBV4-1

DNA: TGCAGTGCTAGAGGAACGGGGGAGCAGTACTTC
CDR3: CSARGTGEQYF
size: NA
J: TRBJ2-7
D: NA
V: TRBV20-1

DNA: TGCAGCGCCGGCGGACAGGAGGCTAACTATGGCTACACCTTC
CDR3: CSAGGQEANYGYTF
size: few
J: TRBJ1-2
D: TRBD1
V: TRBV29-1

DNA: TGTGCCAGCAGTCTTCGGGAGCGGCCCGCAGATACGCAGTATTTT
CDR3: CASSLRERPADTQYF
size: NA
J: TRBJ2-3
D: NA
V: TRBV28

DNA: TGTGCCAGCAGCGTTCATACAGGGGATAACACTGAAGCTTTCTTT
CDR3: CASSVHTGDNTEAFF
size: NA
J: TRBJ1-1
D: TRBD1
V: TRBV9

DNA: TGCGCCAGCTCCTATCTCGCGGGAGGAACTGAAGCTTTCTTT
CDR3: CASSYLAGGTEAFF
size: NA
J: TRBJ1-1
D: NA
V: TRBV23-1

DNA: TGTGCCAGCAGTTCCTTAGGGGGAAATACGCAGTATTTT
CDR3: CASSSLGGNTQYF
size: NA
J: TRBJ2-3
D: NA
V: TRBV28

DNA: TGTGCCAGCAGCTTGGGTGGCGGGGACTCCTACGAGCAGTACTTC
CDR3: CASSLGGGDSYEQYF
size: NA
J: TRBJ2-7
D: NA
V: TRBV5-4